The rows below give T cell receptor beta chains drawn from one sample of a study of cytomegalovirus exposure and HLA in healthy donors. TCRdb's copy holds only in-frame clones and misses some; the assay was immunoSEQ multiplex PCR. The data show some 120,000 clones, under 85% seen once. Sequences were obtained from PBMCs. The receptors were sampled from a woman between 45 and 65 years old in good health and CMV-seropositive. The CDR3 runs from the conserved cysteine through the conserved F or W. D genes are given only for firm matches. Clone size is stated in some rows and not others, as once, few, many or a class when expanded.

clone_size: NA; d_call: TRBD2; j_call: TRBJ2-7; v_call: TRBV18; cdr3_nt: TGTGCCAGCTCACCCGGGACTAGCGAGTACGAGCAGTACTTC; cdr3_aa: CASSPGTSEYEQYF
clone_size: NA; d_call: NA; j_call: TRBJ2-7; v_call: TRBV11-2; cdr3_nt: TGTGCCAGCAGCCCCCAGGTCGAGCAGTACTTC; cdr3_aa: CASSPQVEQYF
clone_size: NA; d_call: TRBD1; j_call: TRBJ1-1; v_call: TRBV5-5; cdr3_nt: TGTGCCAGCAGCTTGAGGACAACCGGGACAGGGGGAGTTGAAGCTTTCTTT; cdr3_aa: CASSLRTTGTGGVEAFF
clone_size: NA; d_call: NA; j_call: TRBJ2-7; v_call: TRBV7-6; cdr3_nt: TGTGCCAGCAGCTTGACAGCGTCGGGGGCCTACGAGCAGTACTTC; cdr3_aa: CASSLTASGAYEQYF
clone_size: once; d_call: TRBD1; j_call: TRBJ2-1; v_call: TRBV30; cdr3_nt: TGTGCCTGGAGCCCGACAGGGGGCTTGTTCTACAATGAGCAGTTCTTC; cdr3_aa: CAWSPTGGLFYNEQFF
clone_size: NA; d_call: TRBD1; j_call: TRBJ1-2; v_call: TRBV5-1; cdr3_nt: TGCGCCAGCAGCCTGACAGGGGAGGTTGGCTACACCTTC; cdr3_aa: CASSLTGEVGYTF
clone_size: NA; d_call: TRBD2; j_call: TRBJ2-1; v_call: TRBV5-1; cdr3_nt: TGCGCCAGCAGCTTCATAGCGGGACCTTACAATGAGCAGTTCTTC; cdr3_aa: CASSFIAGPYNEQFF
clone_size: NA; d_call: NA; j_call: TRBJ2-7; v_call: TRBV28; cdr3_nt: TGTGCCAGCAGTTACAGGGTAGAGCAGTACTTC; cdr3_aa: CASSYRVEQYF
clone_size: few; d_call: TRBD1; j_call: TRBJ1-5; v_call: TRBV4-3; cdr3_nt: TGCGCCAGCAGCCAGGACAGGGTCAAACAGCCCCAGCATTTT; cdr3_aa: CASSQDRVKQPQHF
clone_size: NA; d_call: TRBD1; j_call: TRBJ1-2; v_call: TRBV7-2; cdr3_nt: TGTGCCAGCAGCTTCCGTCCGGGACAGAACTATGGCTACACCTTC; cdr3_aa: CASSFRPGQNYGYTF
clone_size: NA; d_call: TRBD1; j_call: TRBJ1-1; v_call: TRBV27; cdr3_nt: TGTGCCAGCAGTTTAAAGCTGGGGACAGGGAAAGGCGCTGAAGCTTTCTTT; cdr3_aa: CASSLKLGTGKGAEAFF
clone_size: NA; d_call: TRBD2; j_call: TRBJ2-7; v_call: TRBV19; cdr3_nt: TGTGCCAGTAGTGCCGGGGGGGCGTCCTACGAGCAGTACTTC; cdr3_aa: CASSAGGASYEQYF
clone_size: once; d_call: TRBD2; j_call: TRBJ2-1; v_call: TRBV5-1; cdr3_nt: TGCGCCAGCAGCGAACTAGCGGGTATAGGTAATGAGCAGTTCTTC; cdr3_aa: CASSELAGIGNEQFF
clone_size: NA; d_call: NA; j_call: TRBJ2-5; v_call: TRBV4-3; cdr3_nt: TGCGCCAGCAGCCAAAGTTGGGGGGTGCGGGGCATGCTACAAGAGACCCAGTACTTC; cdr3_aa: CASSQSWGVRGMLQETQYF
clone_size: once; d_call: TRBD2; j_call: TRBJ2-2; v_call: TRBV6-5; cdr3_nt: TGTGCCAGCAGCCGACTAGCGGGAAGCGGGGAGCTGTTTTTT; cdr3_aa: CASSRLAGSGELFF
clone_size: NA; d_call: TRBD2; j_call: TRBJ2-1; v_call: TRBV6-6; cdr3_nt: TGTGCCAGCAGTTTGACTAGCGGGAGCTACAATGAGCAGTTCTTC; cdr3_aa: CASSLTSGSYNEQFF
clone_size: once; d_call: TRBD1; j_call: TRBJ1-1; v_call: TRBV6-5; cdr3_nt: TGTGCCAGCAGTAACAGGGGGCGTTACACTGAAGCTTTCTTT; cdr3_aa: CASSNRGRYTEAFF
clone_size: few; d_call: TRBD2; j_call: TRBJ2-1; v_call: TRBV15; cdr3_nt: TGTGCCACCAGCCTTTGGACTAGCGCCTACAATGAGCAGTTCTTC; cdr3_aa: CATSLWTSAYNEQFF
clone_size: NA; d_call: TRBD1; j_call: TRBJ2-3; v_call: TRBV2; cdr3_nt: TGTGCCAGCAGCTTATACCGGGACAGGGGGCGGACAGATACGCAGTATTTT; cdr3_aa: CASSLYRDRGRTDTQYF
clone_size: NA; d_call: TRBD2; j_call: TRBJ2-7; v_call: TRBV4-2; cdr3_nt: TGTGCCAGCAGCCAAGAGGAGGGGACTAGTATGCCTCGGGGGTACTACGAGCAGTACTTC; cdr3_aa: CASSQEEGTSMPRGYYEQYF
clone_size: NA; d_call: TRBD1; j_call: TRBJ2-7; v_call: TRBV11-2; cdr3_nt: TGTGCCAGCAGCCCTACAGCTGGACAGGGCTACGAGCAGTACTTC; cdr3_aa: CASSPTAGQGYEQYF